These T cell receptor beta chains were read from a single sample in a study of T cells in Graves' hyperthyroidism and ophthalmopathy. TCRdb reanalysed the multiplex PCR reads using MiXCR and keeps one entry per CDR3 protein. The sample includes about 340,000 distinct CDR3 sequences, approximately 22% seen only once; the top ten take about 50%. The source material was blood. The receptors shown here come from a woman in her forties or fifties with Graves' hyperthyroidism. Each CDR3 is given with its conserved first and last residue. The order of the fields is J gene, V gene, clone size, D gene, CDR3 protein, CDR3 DNA. D genes are given only for firm matches. Size is omitted from some rows. Given values are once, few, many or a class for expanded clones.

>TRBJ2-1|TRBV29-1|many|TRBD2
CSGRGLAGPRTNEQFF
TGCAGCGGGAGAGGACTAGCGGGGCCCCGGACCAATGAGCAGTTCTTC
>TRBJ2-5|TRBV6-1|.|.
CASSVIIQETQYF
TGTGCCAGCAGTGTGATAATACAAGAGACCCAGTACTTC
>TRBJ2-3|TRBV6-1|few|.
CASSEAGGRADTQYF
TGTGCCAGCAGTGAAGCGGGGGGGCGAGCGGATACGCAGTATTTT
>TRBJ2-7|TRBV29-1|many|TRBD2
CSVETSGYEQYF
TGCAGCGTCGAGACTAGCGGCTACGAGCAGTACTTC
>TRBJ2-5|TRBV20-1|many|.
CSAADRTSTKEGTQYF
TGCAGTGCTGCTGACAGGACCAGCACCAAAGAAGGGACCCAGTACTTC
>TRBJ2-1|TRBV19|few|.
CASRRGGANNEQFF
TGTGCCAGTAGGCGTGGGGGCGCAAACAATGAGCAGTTCTTC
>TRBJ1-3|TRBV20-1|few|.
CSAGGVAGNTIYF
TGCAGTGCCGGAGGAGTGGCTGGAAACACCATATATTTT
>TRBJ2-7|TRBV20-1|many|TRBD2
CSARKLAASTYEQYF
TGCAGTGCTAGGAAACTAGCGGCCTCTACCTACGAGCAGTACTTC
>TRBJ1-1|TRBV12-3/TRBV12-4|.|.
CASSQPGRMNTEAFF
TGTGCCAGCAGCCAGCCGGGACGGATGAACACTGAAGCTTTCTTT
>TRBJ2-5|TRBV11-3|many|.
CASSTGWTETQYF
TGTGCCAGCAGTACAGGGTGGACGGAGACCCAGTACTTC
>TRBJ1-5|TRBV6-1|few|TRBD1
CASNQQGASQPQHF
TGTGCCAGCAACCAACAGGGGGCCAGTCAGCCCCAGCATTTT
>TRBJ2-1|TRBV6-1|many|.
CASSSDYNEQFF
TGTGCCAGCAGTTCCGACTACAATGAGCAGTTCTTC
>TRBJ2-3|TRBV10-1|few|.
CASSGGAEQYF
TGCGCCAGCAGCGGCGGGGCAGAGCAGTATTTT
>TRBJ2-2|TRBV29-1|many|TRBD1
CSVARQGRGAWDTGELFF
TGCAGCGTTGCCCGACAGGGAAGAGGGGCCTGGGACACCGGGGAGCTGTTTTTT
>TRBJ1-5|TRBV28|many|.
CASSFPDGLNQPQHF
TGTGCCAGCAGTTTTCCGGACGGGCTCAATCAGCCCCAGCATTTT
>TRBJ2-7|TRBV12-3/TRBV12-4|many|TRBD2
CASSETSGSHEQYF
TGTGCCAGCAGTGAGACTAGCGGGAGTCACGAGCAGTACTTC
>TRBJ1-1|TRBV9|many|.
CASSRDNRLNTEAFF
TGTGCCAGCAGCCGTGATAACAGGTTGAACACTGAAGCTTTCTTT
>TRBJ2-7|TRBV7-8|many|TRBD1
CASSTGQGIGEQYF
TGTGCCAGCAGCACGGGACAGGGGATCGGCGAGCAGTACTTC
>TRBJ2-1|TRBV28|.|TRBD1
CASSLSGQVNEQFF
TGTGCCAGCAGTTTATCAGGACAGGTCAATGAGCAGTTCTTC
>TRBJ2-1|TRBV3-1|many|.
CASSQFRTSYNEQFF
TGTGCCAGCAGCCAGTTCCGGACCTCCTACAATGAGCAGTTCTTC
>TRBJ1-1|TRBV3-1|many|TRBD1
CASSQGQGASAFF
TGTGCCAGCAGCCAAGGACAGGGGGCTTCGGCTTTCTTT
>TRBJ1-6|TRBV14|few|TRBD1
CASSRTGGSYNSPLHF
TGTGCCAGCAGCCGAACAGGGGGCTCCTATAATTCACCCCTCCACTTT
>TRBJ2-2|TRBV2|.|.
CASNTGELFF
TGTGCCAGCAACACCGGGGAGCTGTTTTTT
>TRBJ2-3|TRBV2|.|.
CASSEETRSWTDTQYF
TGTGCCAGCAGTGAAGAGACTAGATCATGGACAGATACGCAGTATTTT
>TRBJ2-1|TRBV28|few|.
CASRPRGRNSYNEQFF
TGTGCCAGCAGGCCACGGGGGAGGAACTCCTACAATGAGCAGTTCTTC
>TRBJ2-2|TRBV5-1|.|.
CASTKTGNSGAGELFF
TGCGCCAGCACAAAGACAGGGAATAGCGGAGCCGGGGAGCTGTTTTTT
>TRBJ2-5|TRBV5-5|many|.
CASSRDLRETQYF
TGTGCCAGCAGCCGGGACTTGAGAGAGACCCAGTACTTC